The source of this TCR beta chain is a study of cytomegalovirus exposure and HLA in healthy donors. Study-wide points: Analysis performed later showed TCR beta chains linked to HLA being more clonally expanded than equally common others.

V was clipped by 4 bases and J by 1 base, with 15 bases between them. This CDR3 spans 16 amino acids. The germline V gene encodes CDR1 LNHDA and CDR2 SQIVND (reference sequence). Comments on this clone: The target antigen is unknown.

PCR primers comprised 60 Vbeta and 13 Jbeta primers. The repertoire was sequenced with immunoSEQ multiplex PCR; TCRdb's copy has only in-frame clones and lacks some. This sample has approximately 190,000 clones, with 75% to 90% found just once. Specimen: PBMCs. The TCR originated in a man aged 40-50 years in good health and CMV-seropositive. This chain joins TRBV19 and TRBJ2-3; D perhaps matches TRBD2 (6 bases). The CDR3 DNA reads TGTGCCAGTAGTAATCGGGCCGGGGGTGGCACAGATACGCAGTATTTT. Its protein product is CASSNRAGGGTDTQYF.